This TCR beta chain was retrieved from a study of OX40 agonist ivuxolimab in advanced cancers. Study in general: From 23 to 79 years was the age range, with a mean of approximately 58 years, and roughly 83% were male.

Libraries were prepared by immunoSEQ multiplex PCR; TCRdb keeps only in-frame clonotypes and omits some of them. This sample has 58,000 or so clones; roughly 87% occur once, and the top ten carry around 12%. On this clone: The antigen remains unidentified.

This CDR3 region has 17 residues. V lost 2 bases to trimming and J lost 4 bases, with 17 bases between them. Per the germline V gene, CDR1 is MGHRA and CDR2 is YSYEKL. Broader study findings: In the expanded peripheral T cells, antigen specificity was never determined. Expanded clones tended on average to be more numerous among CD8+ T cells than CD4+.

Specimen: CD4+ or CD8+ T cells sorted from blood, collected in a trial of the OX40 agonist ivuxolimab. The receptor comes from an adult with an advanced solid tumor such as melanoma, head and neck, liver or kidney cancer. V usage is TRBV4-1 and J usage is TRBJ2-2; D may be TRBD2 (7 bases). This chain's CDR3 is CASSQRGREASTGELFF. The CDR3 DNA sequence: TGCGCCAGCAGCCAAAGGGGGAGGGAGGCGAGCACCGGGGAGCTGTTTTTT.